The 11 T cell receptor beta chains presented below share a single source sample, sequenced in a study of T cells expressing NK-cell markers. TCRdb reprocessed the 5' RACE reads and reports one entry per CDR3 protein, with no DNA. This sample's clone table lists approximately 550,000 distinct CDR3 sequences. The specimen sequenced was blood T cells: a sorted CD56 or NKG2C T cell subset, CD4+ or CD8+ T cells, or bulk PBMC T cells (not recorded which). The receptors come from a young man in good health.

The CDR3 region is CASSLLDRAVGETQYF. V is TRBV12-3 or TRBV12-4 and J is TRBJ2-5; TCRdb proposes TRBD1, but this gene call is untestable without DNA. The CDR3 has 16 amino acids.

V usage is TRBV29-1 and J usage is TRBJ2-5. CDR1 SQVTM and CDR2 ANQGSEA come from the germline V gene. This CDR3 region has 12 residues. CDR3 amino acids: CSVGFKQETQYF.

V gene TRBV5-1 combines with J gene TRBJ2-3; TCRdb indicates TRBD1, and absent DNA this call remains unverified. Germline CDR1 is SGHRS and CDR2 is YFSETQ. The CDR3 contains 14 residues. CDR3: CASSLGDRVDTQYF.

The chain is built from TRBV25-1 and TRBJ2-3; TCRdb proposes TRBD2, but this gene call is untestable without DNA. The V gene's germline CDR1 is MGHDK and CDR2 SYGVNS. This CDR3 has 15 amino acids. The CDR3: CASSWRTSPADTQYF.

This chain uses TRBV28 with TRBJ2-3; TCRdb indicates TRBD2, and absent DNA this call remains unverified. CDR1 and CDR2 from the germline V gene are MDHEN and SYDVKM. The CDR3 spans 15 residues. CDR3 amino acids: CASTKREGLADTQYF.

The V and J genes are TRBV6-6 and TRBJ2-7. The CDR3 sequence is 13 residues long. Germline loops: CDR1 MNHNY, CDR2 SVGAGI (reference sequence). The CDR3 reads CASRLEQRWEQYF.

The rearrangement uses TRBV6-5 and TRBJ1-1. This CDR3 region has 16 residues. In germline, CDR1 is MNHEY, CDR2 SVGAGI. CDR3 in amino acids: CASSTLTGLMNTEAFF.

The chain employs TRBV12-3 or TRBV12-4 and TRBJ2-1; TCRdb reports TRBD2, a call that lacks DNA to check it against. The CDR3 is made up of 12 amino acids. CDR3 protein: CASSSPPDEQFF.

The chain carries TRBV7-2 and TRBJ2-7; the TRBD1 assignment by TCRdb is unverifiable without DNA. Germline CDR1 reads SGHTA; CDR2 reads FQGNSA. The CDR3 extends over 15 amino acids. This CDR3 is CASSLDRTGTYEQYF. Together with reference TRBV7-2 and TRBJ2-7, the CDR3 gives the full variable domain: GAGVSQSPSNKVTEKGKDVELRCDPISGHTALYWYRQSLGQGLEFLIYFQGNSAPDKSGLPSDRFSAERTGGSVSTLTIQRTQQEDSAVYLCASSLDRTGTYEQYFGPGTRLTVT.

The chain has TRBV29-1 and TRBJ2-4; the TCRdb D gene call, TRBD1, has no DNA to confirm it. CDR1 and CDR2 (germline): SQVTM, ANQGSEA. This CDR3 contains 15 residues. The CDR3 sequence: CSVEQTALAKNIQYF. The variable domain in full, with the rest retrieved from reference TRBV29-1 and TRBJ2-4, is SAVISQKPSRDICQRGTSLTIQCQVDSQVTMMFWYRQQPGQSLTLIATANQGSEATYESGFVIDKFPISRPNLTFSTLTVSNMSPEDSSIYLCSVEQTALAKNIQYFGAGTRLSVL.

The CDR3 region is CASSIARGTQETQYF. The genes are TRBV7-2 and TRBJ2-5; TCRdb gives TRBD1 as the D gene, but with no DNA this cannot be confirmed. Germline lookup yields CDR1 SGHTA and CDR2 FQGNSA. The CDR3 is 15 residues long.